This T cell receptor (beta chain) was documented in a study of blood T cells in healthy people across ages. Study at large: Through template switching, about one barcoded beta molecule was captured per two T cells, as measured in model experiments. Notes on the study in general: The long-lived group displayed more naive CD4+ cells, plus higher diversity, than the aged donors did.

Together with a sample-barcoded 5' primer, a J-beta primer mix was included in a second PCR lasting about 7 to 11 cycles. A tag from a template-switch adaptor with 12 random nucleotides marked each cDNA molecule. In TCRdb, the 5' RACE reads were re-called with MiXCR into one record per CDR3 protein. The repertoire holds 600,000 to 850,000 distinct CDR3 sequences, with approximately 43% as singletons. V was trimmed by 6 bases and J by 2 bases, leaving 15 bases between them. Per germline, CDR1 MNHEY and CDR2 SVGAGI. The CDR3 is 15 amino acids. The authors drew approximately 10 milliliters of peripheral blood from each donor. This clonotype has a handful of counts. Its cognate antigen is unknown.

The sequence derives from an older woman in good health. Sequencing was performed on blood. This chain connects TRBV6-5 to TRBJ2-3; D may match TRBD1 or TRBD2 (5 bases each). The CDR3 reads CASSPRGPYTDTQYF. The DNA for the CDR3 is TGTGCCAGCAGCCCCCGGGGCCCTTACACAGATACGCAGTATTTT.